These 10 T cell receptor beta chains were all obtained from the same sample, sequenced in a study of OX40 agonist ivuxolimab in advanced cancers. Measured with immunoSEQ multiplex PCR; TCRdb has only the in-frame clones, and not every one. The table lists around 81,000 clones, around nine tenths of them singletons, with roughly 0.98% in the top ten. Specimen: CD4+ or CD8+ T cells sorted from blood, collected in a trial of the OX40 agonist ivuxolimab. These TCRs come from an adult with an advanced solid tumor such as melanoma, head and neck, liver or kidney cancer.

The CDR3 loop is CASSLYSGSGVETQYF. CDR3 bases: TGTGCCAGCAGCTTGTATAGCGGGAGTGGGGTTGAGACCCAGTACTTC. This rearrangement joins TRBV5-6 to TRBJ2-5; 9 positions match TRBD2. The CDR3 has 16 amino acids. Germline V CDR1 and CDR2: SGHDT, YYEEEE. With V trimmed by 1 base and J by 5 bases, 9 bases remained unmatched. The full variable domain, its missing parts supplied by reference TRBV5-6 and TRBJ2-5, is DAGVTQSPTHLIKTRGQQVTLRCSPKSGHDTVSWYQQALGQGPQFIFQYYEEEERQRGNFPDRFSGHQFPNYSSELNVNALLLGDSALYLCASSLYSGSGVETQYFGPGTRLLVL.

This rearrangement joins TRBV5-1 to TRBJ1-4, with a tentative D call TRBD1 (6 bases). This CDR3 spans 14 amino acids. Germline CDR1 is SGHRS and CDR2 is YFSETQ. With 3 bases removed from V and 8 bases from J, the gap between germline ends came to 14 bases. CDR3 sequence: CASSSRTVGEKLFF. The CDR3 nucleotides are TGCGCCAGCAGCTCACGGACAGTCGGGGAAAAACTGTTTTTT.

The V call is TRBV28, the J call TRBJ1-1, with TRBD1 matching 8 bases. Looked up from germline, CDR1 is MDHEN and CDR2 is SYDVKM. The V gene end was trimmed by 6 bases and the J gene end by 5 bases; junction bases not matched to a gene: 5. The CDR3 extends over 13 amino acids. CDR3 in amino acids: CASRRQGRTEAFF. DNA of the CDR3: TGTGCCAGCAGGCGACAGGGGCGGACTGAAGCTTTCTTT. The variable domain in full, with the rest retrieved from reference TRBV28 and TRBJ1-1, is DVKVTQSSRYLVKRTGEKVFLECVQDMDHENMFWYRQDPGLGLRLIYFSYDVKMKEKGDIPEGYSVSREKKERFSLILESASTNQTSMYLCASRRQGRTEAFFGQGTRLTVV.

The chain recombines TRBV1 with TRBJ2-1; TRBD2 is the table's D call, not checked against the DNA. TRBV1 is classified as a pseudogene. The CDR3 totals 14 residues. CDR3 in amino acids: CTSSLGTSRGEQFF. As DNA, the CDR3 is TGCACCAGCAGCCTAGGGACTTCCCGGGGTGAGCAGTTCTTC.

The sample holds one count of this clone. CDR3 loop: CATSRDRASGSSGANVLTF. As DNA, the CDR3 is TGTGCCACCAGCAGAGATAGGGCTAGCGGGAGTTCTGGGGCCAACGTCCTGACTTTC. The chain uses TRBV15 and TRBJ2-6; 10 nucleotides agree with TRBD2. This CDR3 is 19 amino acids long. V lost 0 bases to trimming and J lost 1 base; unmatched junction nucleotides: 6. Germline assignment: CDR1 LNHNV and CDR2 YYDKDF (reference sequence).

The chain has TRBV12-5 and TRBJ2-1; the D gene could be TRBD1 or TRBD2 (5 bases each). The CDR3 extends over 13 amino acids. Between the trimmed V and J ends, which lost 7 bases and 0 bases, there was a span of 7 bases. CDR1 and CDR2 (germline): LGHNT, FRNRAP. This CDR3 is CASAGPSYNEQFF. The CDR3 DNA reads TGTGCTAGTGCGGGGCCCTCCTACAATGAGCAGTTCTTC.

This chain links TRBV18 with TRBJ2-7; the match to TRBD1 covers 10 bases. The V gene end was trimmed by 4 bases and the J gene end by 4 bases; junction bases not matched to a gene: 4. The CDR3 has 14 residues. Germline lookup yields CDR1 KGHSH and CDR2 LQKENI. The CDR3 DNA reads as TGTGCCAGCTCACATCCGGGACAGGGGTACGAGCAGTACTTC. Translated: CASSHPGQGYEQYF.

This rearrangement joins TRBV27 to TRBJ2-7; no definite D call. The ends were cut back, 6 bases at V and 4 bases at J, with 16 bases in the middle. From germline, CDR1 is MNHEY and CDR2 SMNVEV (reference sequence). The CDR3 length is 14 residues. The CDR3 DNA sequence: TGTGCCAGCAGATCGGTCAGAGTAGGGTACGAGCAGTACTTC. It encodes CASRSVRVGYEQYF.

J is TRBJ2-1 and V is TRBV18, with 7 nucleotides matching TRBD2. Germline CDR1 and CDR2: KGHSH and LQKENI. The J segment lost 4 bases and the V segment lost 6 bases, leaving 6 bases of the junction unmatched. The CDR3 consists of 14 residues. The CDR3 nucleotides read TGTGCCAGCTCCCGGACTAGTTCGTACAATGAGCAGTTCTTC. Translated: CASSRTSSYNEQFF.

The chain has TRBV29-1 and TRBJ2-1, with 7 bases that match TRBD2. Germline V lookup: CDR1 SQVTM, CDR2 ANQGSEA. This CDR3 is 14 amino acids long. The V and J ends lost 2 bases and 1 base, in that order; junction bases with no gene match: 2. The CDR3 spells CSVELAESYNEQFF. CDR3 in DNA: TGCAGCGTTGAACTAGCGGAGTCCTACAATGAGCAGTTCTTC.